The 30 T cell receptor beta chains below come from one sample, sequenced in a study of T cell clonality in common variable immunodeficiency. These receptors are not linked to any known antigen. General study findings and limits: In common variable immunodeficiency, TCR beta chains reportedly carried fewer deletions and N-nucleotide insertions.

Clones were read by immunoSEQ multiplex PCR, and TCRdb kept only the in-frame ones, dropping some. The counts give approximately 30,000 clones, none of them seen only once; just over 3% is held by the top ten. Input material: peripheral blood mononuclear cells. Every receptor here comes from a human donor with common variable immunodeficiency.

This clone was recorded a few times. At the DNA level, this CDR3 is encoded by other sequences in the same sample as well. The CDR3 protein is CASRLQRTGRGADEAFF. CDR3 bases read: TGTGCCAGTAGGCTACAACGGACCGGCCGGGGAGCAGATGAG. V gene TRBV19 combines with J gene TRBJ1-1, with no clear D. Read sequence stops 3 residues before the CDR3 end, and the germline J gene provides the missing end. This CDR3 spans 17 amino acids. Germline V gene data show CDR1 as LNHDA and CDR2 as SQIVND (reference sequence).

As to this clone: The read gets to within 3 residues of the CDR3 end, and the germline J gene fills in the rest. The chain carries TRBV19 and TRBJ2-5, with TRBD1 identical over 10 bases. Germline trimming cut 3 bases from V and 5 bases from J; bases unmatched to any gene: 12. Germline lookup yields CDR1 LNHDA and CDR2 SQIVND (reference sequence). This CDR3 contains 17 residues. The CDR3 bases that were read are TGTGCCAGTAGTATCCGGGACAGGGGTCCCCGCAGGGAGACC. Its translation is CASSIRDRGPRRET. The whole CDR3 protein reads CASSIRDRGPRRETQYF.

Note on this clone: The read ends 3 residues shy of where the CDR3 ends; the end is completed using the germline J gene. The chain employs TRBV2 and TRBJ1-5; D possibly corresponds to TRBD1 (5 bases). In germline, CDR1 is SNHLY, CDR2 FYNNEI. The V end was cut by 2 bases, the J end by 2 bases, with 7 bases between. This CDR3 spans 14 amino acids. The chain's CDR3 is CASSETGGNQPQHF. The sequenced CDR3 bases are TGTGCCAGCAGTGAAACAGGAGGCAATCAGCCC.

Note on this clone: The missing CDR3 end, 3 residues past where the read stops, is filled in from the germline J gene. The chain joins TRBV30 to TRBJ2-7, with D perhaps TRBD1 (5 bases). Trimming took off 0 bases at V and 5 bases at J, with 20 bases between the two ends. The length of the CDR3 is 16 residues. The germline CDR1 and CDR2 sequences are GTSNPN and SVGIG (reference sequence). CDR3 residues: CAWSVGHLGFADEQYF. The covered CDR3 bases are TGTGCCTGGAGTGTAGGACACCTCGGTTTCGCGGACGAG.

This clone was observed at least ten times. The CDR3 is cut off 3 residues early in the read; its end comes from the germline J gene. The chain recombines TRBV5-1 with TRBJ1-2; the D gene is possibly TRBD1 (6 bases). The CDR3 is made up of 15 amino acids. Germline CDR1 SGHRS, CDR2 YFSETQ. V was clipped by 4 bases and J by 2 bases, with 15 bases between them. CDR3 sequence: CASSITGSWNYGYTF. The CDR3 DNA, read in part, is TGCGCCAGCAGCATTACAGGGTCATGGAACTATGGC.

With respect to this clone: The read terminates 3 residues before the CDR3 end, so the remaining end is supplied by the germline J gene. The chain recombines TRBV19 with TRBJ1-1; 10 bases map to TRBD1. Germline loops: CDR1 LNHDA, CDR2 SQIVND (reference sequence). The ends lost 3 bases at V and 6 bases at J; junction bases unmatched: 4. This CDR3 is built from 14 residues. The CDR3 protein is CASSIGQGGAEAFF. The part of the CDR3 DNA that was read is TGTGCCAGTAGTATCGGACAGGGGGGAGCTGAA.

This clone was counted a few times. Read coverage stops 3 residues before the CDR3 terminus; the germline J gene supplies the remainder. The V call is TRBV19, the J call TRBJ1-5, with D possibly TRBD1 on 5 matching bases. Germline CDR1 and CDR2: LNHDA and SQIVND (reference sequence). Trimming pared 3 bases from V and 3 bases from J, leaving 12 bases between. This CDR3 is 15 amino acids long. Here the CDR3 reads CASSMGGAYNQPQHF. The DNA read from the CDR3 is TGTGCCAGTAGTATGGGAGGGGCCTACAATCAGCCC.

This clone appeared a few times. The CDR3 extends 3 residues past the end of the read, so its final part is completed from the germline J gene. J is TRBJ1-2 and V is TRBV30; D unclear. Germline values: CDR1 GTSNPN, CDR2 SVGIG (reference sequence). The CDR3 sequence is 16 residues long. Trimming cost V 0 bases and J 4 bases, with 18 bases left between them. CDR3 residues: CAWSVNDVYALYGYTF. The DNA read from the CDR3 is TGTGCCTGGAGTGTAAACGATGTCTATGCACTCTATGGC.

This clone was observed at least ten times. The read comes to an end 3 residues before the CDR3 does, leaving the germline J gene to fill in the end. The chain is built from TRBV5-6 and TRBJ1-5; 9 nucleotides line up with TRBD1. CDR1 SGHDT and CDR2 YYEEEE come from the germline V gene. The CDR3 loop spans 15 amino acids. The CDR3 bases that were read are TGTGCCAGCAGCTTGATAGGGGGACAGGGTGATCCC. Encoded protein: CASSLIGGQGDP. The whole CDR3 protein reads CASSLIGGQGDPQHF. Full variable domain (rest looked up from reference TRBV5-6 and TRBJ1-5): DAGVTQSPTHLIKTRGQQVTLRCSPKSGHDTVSWYQQALGQGPQFIFQYYEEEERQRGNFPDRFSGHQFPNYSSELNVNALLLGDSALYLCASSLIGGQGDPQHFGDGTRLSIL.

On this clone: The sequenced fragment ends 3 residues before the CDR3 boundary, so the rest is inferred from the germline J gene. The V gene is TRBV19, the J gene TRBJ1-6; D remains ambiguous. The CDR3 extends over 15 amino acids. V was trimmed by 5 bases and J by 5 bases, leaving 13 bases between them. From germline, CDR1 is LNHDA and CDR2 SQIVND (reference sequence). The CDR3 reads CASSGFTEDNSPLHF. The sequenced part of the CDR3 DNA is TGTGCCAGTAGTGGGTTTACAGAGGATAATTCACCC.

This clone occurred a few times. The sequence runs out 3 residues before the end of the CDR3; the remainder is reconstructed from the germline J gene. The J gene is TRBJ2-7, the V gene TRBV19; a possible D gene is TRBD2 (7 bases). This CDR3 is built from 15 residues. V was cut by 1 base and J by 3 bases, with 13 bases left in between. CDR1 is LNHDA, CDR2 SQIVND, per germline (reference sequence). CDR3 protein: CASSIGGGLHYEQYF. CDR3 DNA, as far as it was read: TGTGCCAGTAGTATAGGCGGGGGCCTTCACTACGAG.

There are many counts of this clone. The CDR3 is cut off 3 residues early in the read; its end comes from the germline J gene. The chain carries TRBV19 and TRBJ1-1, with D unclear. Germline CDR1 and CDR2: LNHDA and SQIVND (reference sequence). V lost 0 bases and J 0 bases, leaving 5 bases between the germline ends. The CDR3 length is 14 residues. The CDR3 DNA, read in part, is TGTGCCAGTAGTATAGATACAGTGAACACTGAA. Translation gives CASSIDTVNTE. The CDR3 as a whole reads CASSIDTVNTEAFF.

This clone turned up a few times. The DNA ends 3 residues before the CDR3 does, and the rest of the CDR3 is filled in from the germline J gene. The rearrangement links TRBV2 to TRBJ2-7; 12 bases align to TRBD1. The CDR3 extends over 15 amino acids. V was pared by 8 bases and J by 2 bases, with 7 bases of the junction left unmatched. Looked up from germline, CDR1 is SNHLY and CDR2 is FYNNEI. This CDR3 reads CASALGDRGPYEQYF. The covered CDR3 bases are TGTGCCAGCGCCCTGGGGGACAGGGGGCCCTACGAG. The variable domain in full, with the rest retrieved from reference TRBV2 and TRBJ2-7, is EPEVTQTPSHQVTQMGQEVILRCVPISNHLYFYWYRQILGQKVEFLVSFYNNEISEKSEIFDDQFSVERPDGSNFTLKIRSTKLEDSAMYFCASALGDRGPYEQYFGPGTRLTVT.

The table lists this clone with many counts. The observed sequence ends 3 residues before the CDR3 terminus, with the missing tail filled in from the germline J gene. This chain links TRBV5-1 with TRBJ2-6; D remains unclear. V lost 0 bases and J 0 bases, leaving 7 bases between the germline ends. The CDR3 consists of 16 residues. Germline assignment: CDR1 SGHRS and CDR2 YFSETQ. The covered CDR3 bases are TGCGCCAGCAGCTTGGTAATTCCCTCTGGGGCCAACGTC. The encoded protein is CASSLVIPSGANV. The whole CDR3 sequence is CASSLVIPSGANVLTF.

Concerning this clone itself: The observed sequence ends 3 residues before the CDR3 terminus, with the missing tail filled in from the germline J gene. The V call is TRBV7-8, the J call TRBJ2-1; 7 positions agree with TRBD1. In germline, CDR1 is SGHVS, CDR2 FQNEAQ. The V segment lost 2 bases and the J segment 2 bases; nucleotides outside the gene matches: 9. This CDR3 contains 17 residues. The sequenced CDR3 bases are TGTGCCAGCAGCTTAAAAGACCCCGGGACAGCCTACAATGAG. Residues: CASSLKDPGTAYNE. The full CDR3 reads CASSLKDPGTAYNEQFF.

Concerning this clone: The CDR3 goes on 3 residues after the read ends, and that part is filled in from the germline J gene. This chain joins TRBV7-9 and TRBJ2-7; TRBD1 agrees at 10 bases. Germline loops: CDR1 SEHNR, CDR2 FQNEAQ (reference sequence). This CDR3 spans 14 amino acids. V trimming: 4 bases; J trimming: 3 bases; junction bases outside the gene matches: 3. CDR3 DNA, as far as it was read: TGTGCCAGCAGCTCCGGGACAGGGGACTACGAG. Its translation: CASSSGTGDYE. The full CDR3 reads CASSSGTGDYEQYF.

This clone was seen ten or more times. Read data end 3 residues before the CDR3 end; the end is taken from the germline J gene. The J gene is TRBJ2-2, the V gene TRBV4-1, with 13 positions matching TRBD2. The CDR3 is 18 amino acids. V was clipped by 4 bases and J by 4 bases; unmatched bases: 9. The germline CDR1 and CDR2 sequences are MGHRA and YSYEKL. The CDR3: CASSLNPGLAGFTGELFF. The CDR3 DNA, read in part, is TGCGCCAGCAGCCTCAATCCGGGACTAGCGGGGTTCACCGGGGAG.

About this clone itself: A junction end diverges from the germline sequence, so it may reflect a read error. Partial CDR3 DNA: TGTGCTAGCAGCTTGGGCAGGGGGCCGAATGAG. Translation: CASSLGRGPNE. The whole CDR3 sequence is CASSLGRGPNEQFF. The chain employs TRBV7-7 and TRBJ2-1; 8 bases are shared with TRBD1. The missing CDR3 end, 3 residues past where the read stops, is filled in from the germline J gene. CDR1 is SSHAT, CDR2 FNYEAQ, per germline (reference sequence). The CDR3 totals 14 residues.

The sample holds a few counts of this clone. Read sequence stops 3 residues before the CDR3 end, and the germline J gene provides the missing end. This chain joins TRBV7-9 and TRBJ1-1; 7 positions match TRBD1. Germline CDR1 reads SEHNR; CDR2 reads FQNEAQ (reference sequence). The ends lost 5 bases at V and 4 bases at J; junction bases unmatched: 7. The CDR3 runs to 14 residues. The CDR3 sequence: CASSQTGRGTEAFF. The CDR3 bases that were read are TGTGCCAGCAGCCAGACAGGGAGGGGCACTGAA.

In its sample, this clone was seen a few times. The DNA ends 3 residues before the CDR3 does, and the rest of the CDR3 is filled in from the germline J gene. The V and J genes are TRBV7-2 and TRBJ2-7; 8 nucleotides align to TRBD2. CDR3 length: 15 residues. The germline V gene encodes CDR1 SGHTA and CDR2 FQGNSA. V was pared by 3 bases and J by 1 base, with 5 bases of the junction left unmatched. Incomplete CDR3 DNA: TGTGCCAGCAGCTTGAGCGGGGGAGGGTCCTACGAG. It yields the protein CASSLSGGGSYE. The entire CDR3 reads CASSLSGGGSYEQYF.

This clone was picked up many times. From the germline J gene comes the end of the CDR3, since the read stops 3 residues before it. The chain has TRBV14 and TRBJ1-1, with a possible D match to TRBD1 (5 bases). V was trimmed by 6 bases and J by 2 bases, leaving 10 bases between them. CDR3 size: 13 residues. Per the germline V gene, CDR1 is SGHDN and CDR2 is FVKESK. The CDR3 sequence: CASRPGGNTEAFF. The CDR3 bases that were read are TGTGCCAGCAGGCCGGGGGGAAACACTGAA.

A word on this clone: The read gets to within 3 residues of the CDR3 end, and the germline J gene fills in the rest. The rearrangement uses TRBV2 and TRBJ2-3; 14 bases map to TRBD2. The germline V gene encodes CDR1 SNHLY and CDR2 FYNNEI. V lost 8 bases to trimming and J lost 2 bases; unmatched junction nucleotides: 6. The CDR3 length is 16 residues. The CDR3 DNA, read in part, is TGTGCCAGCGGGGGACTAGCGGGGGAGTACACAGATACG. Residues: CASGGLAGEYTDT. The CDR3 in its entirety is CASGGLAGEYTDTQYF.

In regard to this clone: Read data end 3 residues before the CDR3 end; the end is taken from the germline J gene. The chain uses TRBV7-3 and TRBJ1-1, with D possibly being TRBD1 (5 bases). Trimming removed 3 bases at V and 3 bases at J, with 14 bases between. Germline CDR1 and CDR2: SGHTA and FQGTGA. CDR3 length: 15 amino acids. The CDR3 DNA, read in part, is TGTGCCAGCAGCTTTAATAGGGGCGACTACACTGAA. Encoded protein: CASSFNRGDYTE. The entire CDR3 protein reads CASSFNRGDYTEAFF.

In this sample, this clone turned up many times. The read falls 3 residues short of the CDR3 end, and the missing part is taken from the germline J gene. The V and J genes are TRBV20-1 and TRBJ2-1, with 8 bases aligning to TRBD1. V shed 2 bases and J 6 bases; nucleotides not matched to a gene: 3. CDR1 is DFQATT, CDR2 SNEGSKA, per germline (reference sequence). This CDR3 contains 13 residues. The covered CDR3 bases are TGCAGTGCTAGACAGGGGGCCGTCAATGAG. It encodes CSARQGAVNE. The CDR3 in full is CSARQGAVNEQFF.

This clone was seen repeatedly, ten times or more. The junction departs from the called germline gene at one end, perhaps through a read error. The CDR3 is cut off 3 residues early in the read; its end comes from the germline J gene. The rearrangement links TRBV4-2 to TRBJ2-1; D is possibly TRBD1 (6 bases). The germline gives CDR1 LGHNA, CDR2 YNFKEQ. The CDR3 runs to 15 residues. The CDR3 sequence is CASSQGRGRYNEQFF. The DNA read from the CDR3 is TGCGCCAGCAGCCAAGGCAGGGGACGATACAATGAG.

This clone was found many times. Read coverage stops 3 residues before the CDR3 terminus; the germline J gene supplies the remainder. The rearrangement joins TRBV20-1 to TRBJ2-7; 8 bases are a match to TRBD1. The CDR3 extends over 14 amino acids. Germline V gene sequence: CDR1 DFQATT, CDR2 SNEGSKA (reference sequence). Trimming took 3 bases from V and 5 from J; bases not matched to a gene: 9. The part of the CDR3 DNA that was read is TGCAGTGCTAGTTACAGGACAGGGTCCAACGAG. Translating gives CSASYRTGSNE. The full CDR3 protein is CSASYRTGSNEQYF.

This clone has just a few counts. The read comes to an end 3 residues before the CDR3 does, leaving the germline J gene to fill in the end. The J gene is TRBJ1-5, the V gene TRBV6-2 or TRBV6-3; D possibly corresponds to TRBD1 (5 bases). The V end lost 6 bases, the J end lost 2 bases, and 8 bases lay between the germline ends. This CDR3 region has 13 residues. Germline lookup yields CDR1 MNHEY and CDR2 SVGEGT. The sequenced CDR3 bases are TGTGCCAGCAGACAGGACGGCAATCAGCCC. It encodes CASRQDGNQP. The entire CDR3 sequence reads CASRQDGNQPQHF.

A few counts support this clone. The read is 3 residues too short to cover the CDR3 end, so that end is filled in from the germline J gene. The V gene is TRBV18, the J gene TRBJ2-7, with no clear D. The germline V gene has CDR1 KGHSH and CDR2 LQKENI. V lost 6 bases and J lost 6, with 12 bases in between. CDR3 length equals 12 residues. The DNA read from the CDR3 is TGTGCCAGCTCGCCGACTCGTGGCGAG. Protein product: CASSPTRGE. The full CDR3 is CASSPTRGEQYF.

This clone was counted ten times or more. The observed sequence ends 3 residues before the CDR3 terminus, with the missing tail filled in from the germline J gene. This rearrangement joins TRBV23-1 to TRBJ2-4; D is perhaps TRBD1 (5 bases). TRBV23-1 is designated an ORF whose function remains uncertain. The CDR3 has 17 amino acids. V shed 11 bases and J shed 3 bases, with 26 bases lying between them. Incomplete CDR3 DNA: TGCGCCGTCCAGCAGGGTGACGCCCAAGTAGGCAAAAACATT. It translates to CAVQQGDAQVGKNI. The whole CDR3 protein reads CAVQQGDAQVGKNIQYF.

This clone was seen at least ten times. The observed sequence ends 3 residues before the CDR3 terminus, with the missing tail filled in from the germline J gene. The chain couples TRBV7-3 to TRBJ2-7, with D maybe TRBD1 (5 bases). V was clipped by 1 base and J by 4 bases, with 8 bases between them. Germline values: CDR1 SGHTA, CDR2 FQGTGA. The CDR3 runs 13 residues. The sequenced part of the CDR3 DNA is TGTGCCAGCAGCTTAAGTGGGGCATACGAG. This gives the protein CASSLSGAYE. The full CDR3 reads CASSLSGAYEQYF.